Listed below are T cell receptor beta chains from one sample, sequenced in a study of response to subunit inactivated influenza vaccine. MiXCR, run by TCRdb on the RT-PCR reads, gives a single entry per CDR3 protein. The repertoire holds roughly 630,000 distinct CDR3 sequences, with less than 15% as singletons. Sequencing was performed on PBMCs from blood, taken 14 to 15 days before vaccination. The source of these receptors is a man aged 50 or older who received an inactivated influenza vaccine. Each CDR3 is given with its conserved first and last residue. The D gene is left open where the match is weak. The size field is filled for only some rows; it gives once, few, many or a size class.

length: 14
size: NA
V: TRBV7-9
D: TRBD1
J: TRBJ2-7
CDR3: CASSFSGQSYEQYF
DNA: TGTGCCAGCAGCTTTTCGGGACAGAGCTACGAGCAGTACTTC

length: 14
size: NA
V: TRBV2
D: NA
J: TRBJ2-1
CDR3: CASRRGSSYNEQFF
DNA: TGTGCCAGCAGACGCGGCAGCTCCTACAATGAGCAGTTCTTC

length: 14
size: once
V: TRBV13
D: TRBD2
J: TRBJ2-5
CDR3: CASSLGTSGETQDF
DNA: TGTGCCAGCAGCCTAGGGACTAGCGGAGAGACCCAGGACTTC

length: 20
size: NA
V: TRBV7-6
D: TRBD2
J: TRBJ2-1
CDR3: CASSTPGQQRAGGPYNEQFF
DNA: TGTGCCAGCAGCACCCCGGGACAACAACGAGCGGGAGGGCCCTACAATGAGCAGTTCTTC

length: 15
size: NA
V: TRBV4-3
D: NA
J: TRBJ2-2
CDR3: CASSQEPKNTGELFF
DNA: TGCGCCAGCAGCCAAGAGCCCAAAAACACCGGGGAGCTGTTTTTT

length: 13
size: many
V: TRBV3-1
D: TRBD2
J: TRBJ2-1
CDR3: CASSQYGGVEQFF
DNA: TGTGCCAGCAGCCAGTATGGGGGGGTTGAGCAGTTCTTC

length: 18
size: NA
V: TRBV4-3
D: TRBD2
J: TRBJ2-7
CDR3: CASSQDLAGGPEDYEQYF
DNA: TGCGCCAGCAGCCAAGATTTAGCGGGAGGGCCGGAAGACTACGAGCAGTACTTC

length: 14
size: many
V: TRBV12-3/TRBV12-4
D: NA
J: TRBJ1-4
CDR3: CASSLASTNEKLFF
DNA: TGTGCCAGCAGTTTAGCGTCAACTAATGAAAAACTGTTTTTT

length: 13
size: few
V: TRBV27
D: TRBD1
J: TRBJ2-7
CDR3: CASRIAGGLEQYF
DNA: TGTGCCAGCAGAATCGCAGGGGGCCTCGAGCAGTACTTC

length: 16
size: few
V: TRBV2
D: TRBD2
J: TRBJ2-2
CDR3: CASSATSGPNTGELFF
DNA: TGTGCCAGCAGTGCTACTAGCGGTCCAAACACCGGGGAGCTGTTTTTT

length: 15
size: few
V: TRBV20-1
D: TRBD2
J: TRBJ2-3
CDR3: CSASGTRTLTDTQYF
DNA: TGCAGTGCTTCCGGGACTAGAACACTCACAGATACGCAGTATTTT

length: 15
size: NA
V: TRBV9
D: NA
J: TRBJ2-5
CDR3: CASSVSSGQQETQYF
DNA: TGTGCCAGCAGCGTGAGTTCAGGGCAGCAAGAGACCCAGTACTTC

length: 15
size: NA
V: TRBV16
D: NA
J: TRBJ2-1
CDR3: CASSQSASPYNEQFF
DNA: TGTGCCAGCAGCCAATCCGCGTCCCCCTACAATGAGCAGTTCTTC

length: 14
size: once
V: TRBV7-8
D: NA
J: TRBJ2-5
CDR3: CASSLEGSQETQYF
DNA: TGTGCCAGCAGCTTAGAGGGCAGTCAAGAGACCCAGTACTTC

length: 17
size: NA
V: TRBV25-1
D: TRBD2
J: TRBJ2-1
CDR3: CASLTPLRLAGYNEQFF
DNA: TGTGCCAGTCTAACACCACTCAGGCTAGCGGGGTACAATGAGCAGTTCTTC

length: 15
size: NA
V: TRBV5-6
D: NA
J: TRBJ2-2
CDR3: CASSLGFGTAGELFF
DNA: TGTGCCAGCAGCCTCGGTTTTGGAACTGCCGGGGAGCTGTTTTTT

length: 18
size: NA
V: TRBV6-2/TRBV6-3
D: TRBD1
J: TRBJ2-7
CDR3: CASSYSKGWTGRSYEQYF
DNA: TGTGCCAGCAGTTACTCGAAGGGGTGGACAGGGAGGTCCTACGAGCAGTACTTC

length: 14
size: once
V: TRBV20-1
D: TRBD2
J: TRBJ2-3
CDR3: CGARRTSGLDTQYF
DNA: TGCGGTGCTAGAAGGACTAGCGGCTTAGATACGCAGTATTTT

length: 16
size: NA
V: TRBV12-3/TRBV12-4
D: TRBD1
J: TRBJ1-5
CDR3: CASSIRDRGNNQPQHF
DNA: TGTGCCAGCAGTATTAGGGACAGGGGTAACAATCAGCCCCAGCATTTT

length: 16
size: NA
V: TRBV5-1
D: NA
J: TRBJ1-1
CDR3: CASSLVQGWGSTEAFF
DNA: TGCGCCAGCAGCTTGGTTCAGGGGTGGGGGTCCACTGAAGCTTTCTTT

length: 14
size: few
V: TRBV20-1
D: NA
J: TRBJ1-5
CDR3: CSAGAMNGNQPQHF
DNA: TGCAGTGCTGGGGCTATGAATGGCAATCAGCCCCAGCATTTT

length: 14
size: NA
V: TRBV7-2
D: TRBD1
J: TRBJ2-2
CDR3: CASSLDRDTGELFF
DNA: TGTGCCAGCAGTCTGGACAGGGACACCGGGGAGCTGTTTTTT

length: 16
size: NA
V: TRBV7-6
D: NA
J: TRBJ2-1
CDR3: CASSLAGPGSYNEQFF
DNA: TGTGCCAGCAGCTTAGCGGGACCGGGCTCCTACAATGAGCAGTTCTTC

length: 20
size: few
V: TRBV11-2
D: TRBD2
J: TRBJ2-1
CDR3: CASSSIRTSGGPTPYNEQFF
DNA: TGTGCCAGCAGCTCAATTCGGACTAGCGGGGGGCCGACTCCCTACAATGAGCAGTTCTTC

length: 16
size: few
V: TRBV4-3
D: NA
J: TRBJ2-1
CDR3: CASSQVTRGAYNEQFF
DNA: TGCGCCAGCAGCCAAGTCACCCGGGGAGCATACAATGAGCAGTTCTTC

length: 14
size: NA
V: TRBV5-6
D: NA
J: TRBJ2-1
CDR3: CASSLAIRGHEQFF
DNA: TGTGCCAGCAGCTTGGCCATCAGGGGTCATGAGCAGTTCTTC

length: 15
size: NA
V: TRBV11-2
D: NA
J: TRBJ2-1
CDR3: CASSLRGPSYNEQFF
DNA: TGTGCCAGCAGCTTAAGGGGACCCTCCTACAATGAGCAGTTCTTC